This T cell receptor (beta chain) emerged from a study of OX40 agonist ivuxolimab in advanced cancers. With 3 bases clipped from V and 4 bases from J, the junction kept 14 bases outside the gene matches. Germline V gene sequence: CDR1 SGDLS, CDR2 YYNGEE. This CDR3 contains 19 residues. Produced via immunoSEQ multiplex PCR; TCRdb's table is partial and in-frame only. Of over 25,000 clones in the sample, 70% to 90% were seen once. This TCR was recovered from an adult with an advanced solid tumor such as melanoma, head and neck, liver or kidney cancer. The gene calls are TRBV9 and TRBJ2-6; 9 bases align to TRBD2. The source was CD4+ or CD8+ T cells sorted from blood, collected in a trial of the OX40 agonist ivuxolimab. CDR3 in DNA: TGTGCCAGCAGCGCCCGGGTGGTAGCGGGAGTGGGCGGGGCCAACGTCCTGACTTTC. Translating gives CASSARVVAGVGGANVLTF. Supplemented by reference TRBV9 and TRBJ2-6, the full variable domain reads DSGVTQTPKHLITATGQRVTLRCSPRSGDLSVYWYQQSLDQGLQFLIQYYNGEERAKGNILERFSAQQFPDLHSELNLSSLELGDSALYFCASSARVVAGVGGANVLTFGAGSRLTVL.